Presented here are 3 T cell receptor beta chains from one specimen sequenced in a study of persistence of HIV-infected CD4 T cells. Sequencing used immunoSEQ version 4 in survey mode. This table comes from immunoSEQ multiplex PCR, and its TCRdb copy is limited to in-frame clones, with some not included. The table has about 51,000 clones, 90% seen once. Anti-CD3/anti-CD28 beads served as a nonspecific positive control stimulus. Sorting of responding CD4+ T cells relied on upregulated CD40 ligand together with CD69. Their antigens remain unidentified. This material consisted of CD4+ T cells sorted from PBMCs after 18-hour stimulation, taken from a patient who received antiretroviral therapy. The receptors originated from an adult woman with HIV who was CMV-seropositive.

This rearrangement joins TRBV18 to TRBJ2-3; D is possibly TRBD2 (5 bases). V dropped 3 bases and J dropped 2 bases, with 12 bases sitting between them. The CDR3 runs 15 residues. Per the germline V gene, CDR1 is KGHSH and CDR2 is LQKENI. CDR3 residues: CASSPPGIYTDTQYF. DNA of the CDR3: TGTGCCAGCTCACCGCCGGGAATTTACACAGATACGCAGTATTTT.

This chain connects TRBV7-5 to TRBJ1-1; the DNA was not compared with TRBD1, the D call given in the table. TRBV7-5 has pseudogene status. This CDR3 comprises 17 residues. The CDR3 reads CVRSLRALTGSDTEAFF. DNA for the CDR3: TGTGTCAGAAGCTTACGAGCCCTGACAGGGAGCGACACTGAAGCTTTCTTT.

The chain employs TRBV27 and TRBJ1-5, with 8 bases identical to TRBD1. The junction had 14 bases not matched to a gene; V was cut back by 1 base and J by 0 bases. CDR1 MNHEY and CDR2 SMNVEV come from the germline V gene (reference sequence). The CDR3 length is 20 residues. DNA for the CDR3: TGTGCCAGCAGTTTATACCGAACTGGAAGGGGACAGGCTAGCAATCAGCCCCAGCATTTT. The encoded protein is CASSLYRTGRGQASNQPQHF.